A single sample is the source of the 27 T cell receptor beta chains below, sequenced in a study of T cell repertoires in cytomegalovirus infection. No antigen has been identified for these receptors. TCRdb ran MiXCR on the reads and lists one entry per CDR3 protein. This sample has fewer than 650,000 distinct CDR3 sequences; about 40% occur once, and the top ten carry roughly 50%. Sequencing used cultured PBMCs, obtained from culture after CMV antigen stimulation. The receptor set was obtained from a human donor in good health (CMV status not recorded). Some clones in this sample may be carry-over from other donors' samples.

This chain's CDR3 is CASSRTLLDSTAHF. CDR3 DNA: TGTGCCAGCAGTCGAACCCTCCTGGATAGCACGGCCCACTTT. The chain has TRBV12-3 or TRBV12-4 and TRBJ1-6; D gene unclear. The V end lost 5 bases, the J end lost 18 bases, and 23 bases lay between the germline ends. The length of the CDR3 is 14 residues.

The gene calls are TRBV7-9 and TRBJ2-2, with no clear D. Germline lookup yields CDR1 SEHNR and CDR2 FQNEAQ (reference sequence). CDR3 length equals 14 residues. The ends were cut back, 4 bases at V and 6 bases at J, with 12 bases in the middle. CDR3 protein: CASSSLIRAGELFF. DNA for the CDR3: TGTGCCAGCAGCTCTCTAATTAGGGCCGGGGAGCTGTTTTTT.

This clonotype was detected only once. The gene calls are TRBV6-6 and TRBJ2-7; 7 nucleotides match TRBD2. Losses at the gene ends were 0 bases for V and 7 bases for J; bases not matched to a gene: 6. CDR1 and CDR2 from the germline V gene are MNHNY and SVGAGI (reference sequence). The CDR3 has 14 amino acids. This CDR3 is CASSYSGGVGEQYF. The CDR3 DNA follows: TGTGCCAGCAGTTACTCGGGGGGGGTGGGTGAGCAGTACTTC.

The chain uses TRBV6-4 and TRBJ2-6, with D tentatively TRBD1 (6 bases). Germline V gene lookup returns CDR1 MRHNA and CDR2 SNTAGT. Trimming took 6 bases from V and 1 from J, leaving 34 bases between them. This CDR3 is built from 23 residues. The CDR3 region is CASREPPRTATQALSSGANVLTF. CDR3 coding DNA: TGTGCCAGCAGAGAGCCCCCGAGGACAGCAACTCAAGCTCTAAGTTCTGGGGCCAACGTCCTGACTTTC.

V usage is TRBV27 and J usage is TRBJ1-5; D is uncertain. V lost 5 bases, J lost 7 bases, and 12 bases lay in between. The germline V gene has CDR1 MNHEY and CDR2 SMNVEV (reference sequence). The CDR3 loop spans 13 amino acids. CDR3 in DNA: TGTGCCAGCAGTCCGATGGGCGTGCAGCCCCAGCATTTT. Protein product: CASSPMGVQPQHF.

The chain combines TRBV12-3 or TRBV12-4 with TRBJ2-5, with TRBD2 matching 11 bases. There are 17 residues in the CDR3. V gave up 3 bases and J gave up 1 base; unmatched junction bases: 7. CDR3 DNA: TGTGCCAGCAGTTTGGGCAGTAGCGGGGGGGGCCAAGAGACCCAGTACTTC. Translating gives CASSLGSSGGGQETQYF.

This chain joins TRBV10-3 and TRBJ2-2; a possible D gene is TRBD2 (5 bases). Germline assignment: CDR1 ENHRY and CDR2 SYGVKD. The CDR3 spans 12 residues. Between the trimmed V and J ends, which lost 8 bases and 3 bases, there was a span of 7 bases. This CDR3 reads CAIREYTGELFF. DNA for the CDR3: TGTGCCATCCGGGAATACACCGGGGAGCTGTTTTTT.

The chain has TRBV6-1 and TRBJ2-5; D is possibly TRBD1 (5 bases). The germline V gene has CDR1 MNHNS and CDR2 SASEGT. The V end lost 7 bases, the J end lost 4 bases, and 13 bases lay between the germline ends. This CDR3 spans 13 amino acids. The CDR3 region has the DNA TGTGCCAGCATGCAGGGAAGTGGAGAGACCCAGTACTTC. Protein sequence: CASMQGSGETQYF.

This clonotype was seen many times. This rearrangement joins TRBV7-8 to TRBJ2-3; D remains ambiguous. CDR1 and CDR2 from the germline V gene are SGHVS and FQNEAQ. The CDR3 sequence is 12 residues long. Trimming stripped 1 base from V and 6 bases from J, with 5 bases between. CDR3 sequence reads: CASSLVMDTQYF. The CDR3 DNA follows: TGTGCCAGCAGCTTAGTGATGGATACGCAGTATTTT.

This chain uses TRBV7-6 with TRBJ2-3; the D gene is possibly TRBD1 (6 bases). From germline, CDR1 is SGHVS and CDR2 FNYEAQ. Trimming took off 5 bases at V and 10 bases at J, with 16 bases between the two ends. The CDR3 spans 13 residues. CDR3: CASSPETGLAQYF. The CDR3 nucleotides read TGTGCCAGCAGCCCCGAAACAGGGTTGGCGCAGTATTTT.

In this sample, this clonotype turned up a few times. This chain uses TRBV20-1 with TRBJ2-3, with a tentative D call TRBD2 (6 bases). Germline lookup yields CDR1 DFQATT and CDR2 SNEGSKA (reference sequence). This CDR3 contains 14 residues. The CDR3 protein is CVTPTRNKGDTQYF. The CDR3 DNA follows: TGCGTAACCCCGACTAGAAACAAAGGGGATACGCAGTATTTT.

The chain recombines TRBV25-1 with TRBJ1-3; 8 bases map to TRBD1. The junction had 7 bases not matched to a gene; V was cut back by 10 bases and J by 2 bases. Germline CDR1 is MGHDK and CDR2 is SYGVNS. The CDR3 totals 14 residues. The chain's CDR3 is CATQPTGAGNTIYF. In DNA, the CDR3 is TGTGCCACCCAGCCGACAGGGGCTGGAAACACCATATATTTT.

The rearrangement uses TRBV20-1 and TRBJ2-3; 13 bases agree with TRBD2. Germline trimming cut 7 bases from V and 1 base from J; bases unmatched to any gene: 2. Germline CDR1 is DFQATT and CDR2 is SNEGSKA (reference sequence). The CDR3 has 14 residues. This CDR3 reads CSVGTSGGTDTQYF. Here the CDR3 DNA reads TGCAGTGTTGGGACTAGCGGGGGCACAGATACGCAGTATTTT.

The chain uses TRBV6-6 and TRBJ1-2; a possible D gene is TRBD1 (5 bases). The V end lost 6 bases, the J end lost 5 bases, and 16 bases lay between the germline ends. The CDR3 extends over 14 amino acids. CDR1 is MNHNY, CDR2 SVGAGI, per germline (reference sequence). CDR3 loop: CASSRTQGVYGYTF. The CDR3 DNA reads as TGTGCCAGCAGCAGGACGCAAGGGGTTTATGGCTACACCTTC.

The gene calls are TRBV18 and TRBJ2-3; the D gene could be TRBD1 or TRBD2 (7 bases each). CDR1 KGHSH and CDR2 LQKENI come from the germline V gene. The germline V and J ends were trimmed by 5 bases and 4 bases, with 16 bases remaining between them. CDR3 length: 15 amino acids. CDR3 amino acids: CASSAAPGGADTQYF. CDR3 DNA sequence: TGTGCCAGCTCAGCCGCCCCAGGGGGGGCAGATACGCAGTATTTT.

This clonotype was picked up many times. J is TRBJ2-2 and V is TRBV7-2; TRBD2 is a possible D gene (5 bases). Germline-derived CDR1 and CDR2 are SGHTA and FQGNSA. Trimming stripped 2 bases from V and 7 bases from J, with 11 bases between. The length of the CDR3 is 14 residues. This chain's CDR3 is CASSLTRRFGELFF. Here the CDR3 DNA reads TGTGCCAGCAGCTTAACTAGGAGATTCGGGGAGCTGTTTTTT.

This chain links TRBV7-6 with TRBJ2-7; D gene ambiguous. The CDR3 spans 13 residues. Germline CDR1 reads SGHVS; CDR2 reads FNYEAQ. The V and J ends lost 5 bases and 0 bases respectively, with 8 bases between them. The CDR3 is CASSTTVSYEQYF. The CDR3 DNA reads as TGTGCCAGCAGCACGACTGTCTCCTACGAGCAGTACTTC.

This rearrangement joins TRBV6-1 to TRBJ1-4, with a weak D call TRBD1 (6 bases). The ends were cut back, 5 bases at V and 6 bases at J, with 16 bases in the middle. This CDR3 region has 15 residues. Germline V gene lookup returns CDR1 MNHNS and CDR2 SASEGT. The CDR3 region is CASSSLGARDEKLFF. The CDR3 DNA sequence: TGTGCCAGCAGTAGCCTGGGGGCACGGGATGAAAAACTGTTTTTT.

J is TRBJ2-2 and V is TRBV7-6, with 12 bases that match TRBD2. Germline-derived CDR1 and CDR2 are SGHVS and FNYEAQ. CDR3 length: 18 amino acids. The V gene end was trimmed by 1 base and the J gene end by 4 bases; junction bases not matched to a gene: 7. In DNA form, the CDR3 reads TGTGCCAGCAGCTTAGGGACTAGCGGGGCCATCCGCACCGGGGAGCTGTTTTTT. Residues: CASSLGTSGAIRTGELFF.

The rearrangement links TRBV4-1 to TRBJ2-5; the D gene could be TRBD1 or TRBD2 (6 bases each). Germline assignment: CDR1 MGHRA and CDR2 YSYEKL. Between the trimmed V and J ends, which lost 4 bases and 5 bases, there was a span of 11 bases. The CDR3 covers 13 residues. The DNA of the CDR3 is TGCGCCAGCAGCCCCGAGGGGGGCGAGACCCAGTACTTC. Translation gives CASSPEGGETQYF.

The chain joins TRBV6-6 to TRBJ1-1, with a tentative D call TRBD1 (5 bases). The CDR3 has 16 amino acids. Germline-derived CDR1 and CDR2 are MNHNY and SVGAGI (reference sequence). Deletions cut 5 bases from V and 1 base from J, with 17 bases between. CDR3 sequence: CASSPAGVRRNTEAFF. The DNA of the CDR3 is TGTGCCAGCAGTCCGGCGGGGGTCAGGAGGAACACTGAAGCTTTCTTT.

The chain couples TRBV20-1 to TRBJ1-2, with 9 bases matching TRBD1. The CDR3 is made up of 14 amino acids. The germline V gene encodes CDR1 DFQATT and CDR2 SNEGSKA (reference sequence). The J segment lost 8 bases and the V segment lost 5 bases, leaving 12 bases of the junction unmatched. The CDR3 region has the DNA TGCAGTGCTCCAGACGGGACAGGGCCCGGCGGCTACACCTTC. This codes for CSAPDGTGPGGYTF.

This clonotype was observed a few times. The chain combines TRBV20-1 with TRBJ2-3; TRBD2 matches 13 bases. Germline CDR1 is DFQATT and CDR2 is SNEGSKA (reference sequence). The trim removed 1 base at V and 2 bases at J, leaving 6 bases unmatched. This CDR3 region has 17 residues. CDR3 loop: CSARADGLAGATDTQYF. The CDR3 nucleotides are TGCAGTGCTAGAGCCGACGGACTAGCGGGAGCCACAGATACGCAGTATTTT.

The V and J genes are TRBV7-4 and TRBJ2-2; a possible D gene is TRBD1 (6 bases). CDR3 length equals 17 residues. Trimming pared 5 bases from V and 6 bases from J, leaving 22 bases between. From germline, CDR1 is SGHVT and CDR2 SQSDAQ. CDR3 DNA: TGTGCCAGCAGCCCCATGTTCTTGTCCAGGGGAGCCGGGGAGCTGTTTTTT. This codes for CASSPMFLSRGAGELFF.

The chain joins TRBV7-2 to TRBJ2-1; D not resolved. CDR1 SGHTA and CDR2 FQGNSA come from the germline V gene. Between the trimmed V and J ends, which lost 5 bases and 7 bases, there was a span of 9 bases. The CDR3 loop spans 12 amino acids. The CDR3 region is CASSILTNEQFF. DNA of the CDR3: TGTGCCAGCAGCATCCTAACGAATGAGCAGTTCTTC.

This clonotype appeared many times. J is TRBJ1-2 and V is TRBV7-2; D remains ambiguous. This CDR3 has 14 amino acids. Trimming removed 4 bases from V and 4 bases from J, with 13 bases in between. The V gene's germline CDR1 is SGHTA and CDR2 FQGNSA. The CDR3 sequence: CASSSRWSGYGYTF. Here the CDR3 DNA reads TGTGCCAGCAGCTCACGGTGGAGTGGCTATGGCTACACCTTC.

The CDR3 spells CASSPGTGTVYEQYF. CDR3 in DNA: TGTGCCAGCAGTCCCGGGACAGGGACTGTCTACGAGCAGTACTTC. The chain recombines TRBV12-3 or TRBV12-4 with TRBJ2-7; the match to TRBD1 covers 9 bases. With V trimmed by 5 bases and J by 3 bases, 8 bases remained unmatched. This CDR3 spans 15 amino acids.